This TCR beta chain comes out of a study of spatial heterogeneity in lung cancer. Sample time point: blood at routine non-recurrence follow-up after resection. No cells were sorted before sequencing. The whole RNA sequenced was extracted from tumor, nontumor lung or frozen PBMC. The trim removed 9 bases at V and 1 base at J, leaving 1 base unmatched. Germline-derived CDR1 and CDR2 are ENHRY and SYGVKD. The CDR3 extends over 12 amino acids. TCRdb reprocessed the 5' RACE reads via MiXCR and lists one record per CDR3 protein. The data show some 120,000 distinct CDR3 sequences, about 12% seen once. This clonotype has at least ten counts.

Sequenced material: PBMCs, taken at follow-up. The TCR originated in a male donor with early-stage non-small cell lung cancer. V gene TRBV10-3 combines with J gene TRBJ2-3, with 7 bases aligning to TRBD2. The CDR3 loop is CAITSGTDTQYF. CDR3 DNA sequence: TGTGCCATAACTAGCGGCACAGATACGCAGTATTTT.